This T cell receptor beta chain was sequenced for a study of response to subunit inactivated influenza vaccine. From the RT-PCR reads, TCRdb called clonotypes with MiXCR, one entry per CDR3 protein. The repertoire holds roughly 650,000 distinct CDR3 sequences, 12% to 15% seen once, with 7.5% to 8% in the top ten. Study-wide results and limits: Only a handful of new T cells, the authors suggested, are recruited with each seasonal influenza vaccination.

A note on this clonotype: Its antigen remains unidentified.

The source material was PBMCs from blood, sampled roughly 2 weeks before vaccination. The origin of this receptor is a man aged 45-65 years who received an inactivated influenza vaccine.

As DNA, the CDR3 is TGTGCCAGCAGCTCCCCAGCGGGAGGGAATAATGAGCAGTTCTTC. It translates to CASSSPAGGNNEQFF. This sequence joins TRBV9 and TRBJ2-1, with TRBD2 identical over 10 bases. Per the germline V gene, CDR1 is SGDLS and CDR2 is YYNGEE. J was trimmed by 7 bases and V by 4 bases; bases with no gene match: 8. The CDR3 contains 15 residues.